This T cell receptor beta chain originates from a study of TIL therapy for anti-PD-1-resistant metastatic lung cancer. Time point denoted: pre-treatment sample, taken before nivolumab and TIL therapy. Sequencing used immunoSEQ v3. Here immunoSEQ multiplex PCR was the method, and the copy in TCRdb shows in-frame clones only, minus some. The table has 45,000 to 75,000 clones, around 87% seen once; the top ten hold just over 2.5%. The receptor's source is a person between 30 and 80 years old with non-small cell lung cancer. The source material was blood, sampled at baseline.

The CDR3 DNA reads as TGCGCCAGCAGCCAATTAGCGGGGGGGATCGACGAGCAGTACTTC. Its protein is CASSQLAGGIDEQYF. The chain combines TRBV4-1 with TRBJ2-7; 11 bases are shared with TRBD2. Germline lookup yields CDR1 MGHRA and CDR2 YSYEKL. The CDR3 is 15 amino acids. Losses at the gene ends were 2 bases for V and 5 bases for J; bases not matched to a gene: 5.